The 26 T cell receptor beta chains below come from one sample, sequenced in a study of T-cell reconstitution after alpha-beta-depleted transplantation in children. Preparation of the TCRbeta library used unique molecular identifiers. Via MiXCR, TCRdb re-called the PCR reads, giving one row per CDR3 protein. This repertoire shows about 280,000 distinct CDR3 sequences, approximately 10% found once; its top ten account for around a quarter. This sample comprised peripheral blood, obtained 180 days after TCRalphabeta/CD19-depleted stem cell transplant. These receptors were taken from a male patient aged 2 to 10 who had a stem cell transplant for chronic granulomatous disease, so the T cells may come from the graft donor.

This clonotype occurred many times. The V call is TRBV12-3 or TRBV12-4, the J call TRBJ1-1; 9 bases align to TRBD1. The CDR3 sequence is 11 residues long. Trimming at V came to 5 bases and at J to 11 bases, leaving 3 bases not matched to a gene. The CDR3 here is CASSTQGAAFF. The CDR3 DNA is TGTGCCAGCAGTACACAGGGGGCTGCTTTCTTT.

This clonotype was counted between two and nine times. The chain uses TRBV29-1 and TRBJ2-1; D tentatively fits TRBD1 or TRBD2 (5 bases each). Germline assignment: CDR1 SQVTM and CDR2 ANQGSEA. The CDR3 contains 16 residues. Trimming removed 4 bases from V and 0 bases from J, with 16 bases in between. CDR3 amino acids: CSVGGTSDRSYNEQFF. CDR3 coding DNA: TGCAGCGTTGGGGGGACCTCAGACCGCTCCTACAATGAGCAGTTCTTC.

This clonotype was seen repeatedly, ten times or more. The V call is TRBV6-1, the J call TRBJ2-7, with 8 bases identical to TRBD2. The germline gives CDR1 MNHNS, CDR2 SASEGT. CDR3 length: 15 amino acids. Trimming at V came to 2 bases and at J to 5 bases, leaving 8 bases not matched to a gene. The CDR3 DNA is TGTGCCAGCAGTGAATCCAGCGGGGGATTCAACGAGCAGTACTTC. It is translated as CASSESSGGFNEQYF.

This clonotype was counted ten times or more. J is TRBJ2-2 and V is TRBV5-6; D is uncertain. Germline loops: CDR1 SGHDT, CDR2 YYEEEE. V shed 4 bases and J shed 0 bases, with 10 bases lying between them. The CDR3 loop spans 15 amino acids. CDR3 in amino acids: CASSPSATNTGELFF. DNA for the CDR3: TGTGCCAGCAGCCCAAGCGCCACGAACACCGGGGAGCTGTTTTTT.

A note on this clonotype: This may be a read error, as it is one base from a much larger clone. Because the CDR3 is missing its conserved closing phenylalanine or tryptophan, this is likely a read error. This sequence joins TRBV4-2 and TRBJ2-1; the D call may be TRBD1 or TRBD2 (5 bases each). Germline CDR1 is LGHNA and CDR2 is YNFKEQ. This CDR3 region has 15 residues. Trimming cost V 4 bases and J 2 bases, with 12 bases left between them. CDR3 amino acids: CASSPKLGAYNEQFL. CDR3 sequence (DNA): TGTGCCAGCAGCCCCAAACTGGGGGCCTACAATGAGCAGTTCCTC.

Many counts were recorded for this clonotype. The chain links TRBV4-1 to TRBJ2-5; D gene unclear. The CDR3 is made up of 13 amino acids. Germline V gene sequence: CDR1 MGHRA, CDR2 YSYEKL. The V end was cut by 4 bases, the J end by 5 bases, with 11 bases between. The CDR3 nucleotides read TGCGCCAGCAGCCTAGCCCCTTCGGAGACCCAGTACTTC. Amino acids: CASSLAPSETQYF.

In this sample, this clonotype turned up many times. This rearrangement joins TRBV7-2 to TRBJ2-3, with TRBD2 matching over 10 bases. Trimming removed 3 bases from V and 4 bases from J; junction bases left unmatched: 4. The CDR3 spans 15 residues. Germline V gene lookup returns CDR1 SGHTA and CDR2 FQGNSA. The CDR3 nucleotides read TGTGCCAGCAGCTTGTCTAGCGGGAGACCAGATACGCAGTATTTT. It specifies CASSLSSGRPDTQYF.

This chain uses TRBV20-1 with TRBJ2-1; TRBD2 aligns across 8 bases. CDR3 length: 14 amino acids. Germline values: CDR1 DFQATT, CDR2 SNEGSKA (reference sequence). In nucleotides, the CDR3 is TGCAGCCTGGGGCGGACGGGGGGGTACAATGAGCAGTTCTTC. This encodes CSLGRTGGYNEQFF.

In this sample, this clonotype turned up many times. The rearrangement links TRBV12-3 or TRBV12-4 to TRBJ2-1; TRBD1 or TRBD2 may be the D gene (5 bases each). V lost 5 bases and J lost 2, with 13 bases in between. The CDR3 contains 15 residues. CDR3 nucleotides: TGTGCCAGCAGTAGGCAGGGAGAGGCCTACAATGAGCAGTTCTTC. Protein: CASSRQGEAYNEQFF.

This clonotype was recorded many times. In DNA form, the CDR3 reads TGTGCCAGCAGTTACTTAGGGTTGCAGCCCCAGCATTTT. It codes for CASSYLGLQPQHF. The J gene is TRBJ1-5, the V gene TRBV6-2 or TRBV6-3, with D hard to call. This CDR3 region has 13 residues. Trimming stripped 1 base from V and 7 bases from J, with 8 bases between. Germline V gene sequence: CDR1 MNHEY, CDR2 SVGEGT.

In this sample, this clonotype turned up many times. The chain links TRBV18 to TRBJ2-7, with D maybe TRBD1 (6 bases). Germline CDR1 reads KGHSH; CDR2 reads LQKENI. V was pared by 3 bases and J by 5 bases, with 14 bases between. The CDR3 has 14 residues. The CDR3 protein is CASSPRTGLDEQYF. CDR3 in DNA: TGTGCCAGCTCACCTAGAACAGGGTTGGACGAGCAGTACTTC.

This clonotype was recorded at least ten times. The rearrangement joins TRBV5-5 to TRBJ2-3; D might be TRBD1 (6 bases). The CDR3 covers 13 residues. The ends were cut back, 1 base at V and 5 bases at J, with 8 bases in the middle. The germline V gene has CDR1 SGHKS and CDR2 YYEKEE (reference sequence). DNA of the CDR3: TGTGCCAGCAGCTTGTCAGGGGTAGATACGCAGTATTTT. Translated, it gives CASSLSGVDTQYF.

V is TRBV19 and J is TRBJ2-1; D is possibly TRBD2 (6 bases). CDR1 and CDR2 from the germline V gene are LNHDA and SQIVND (reference sequence). V lost 5 bases to trimming and J lost 4 bases, with 12 bases between them. The CDR3 has 14 amino acids. The CDR3 nucleotides are TGTGCCAGTAGTGTGGCGGGGAGTTACAATGAGCAGTTCTTC. It yields the protein CASSVAGSYNEQFF.

The CDR3 bases are TGTGCCAGCAGTCTCACACAACAGGGGGCTCCTTCCCCCCTCCACTTT. It is translated as CASSLTQQGAPSPLHF. The rearrangement links TRBV27 to TRBJ1-6; 9 nucleotides align to TRBD1. This CDR3 contains 16 residues. V lost 5 bases to trimming and J lost 13 bases; unmatched junction nucleotides: 15. Germline assignment: CDR1 MNHEY and CDR2 SMNVEV (reference sequence).

This clonotype was detected ten times or more. The chain uses TRBV11-2 and TRBJ2-2; 8 positions match TRBD1. CDR1 and CDR2 from the germline V gene are SGHAT and FQNNGV. There are 15 residues in the CDR3. V was pared by 7 bases and J by 1 base, with 5 bases of the junction left unmatched. CDR3 nucleotides: TGTGCCAGCAACCCAGGACAGGGGAACACCGGGGAGCTGTTTTTT. Its protein is CASNPGQGNTGELFF.

This clonotype was counted many times. This chain joins TRBV28 and TRBJ2-7, with D maybe TRBD2 (6 bases). Per the germline V gene, CDR1 is MDHEN and CDR2 is SYDVKM. This CDR3 has 13 amino acids. Trimming removed 6 bases from V and 6 bases from J, with 15 bases in between. The chain's CDR3 is CASRVTSSGEQYF. DNA of the CDR3: TGTGCCAGCAGGGTGACTAGTTCGGGCGAGCAGTACTTC.

This clonotype was seen repeatedly, ten times or more. The chain employs TRBV6-2 or TRBV6-3 and TRBJ1-5; D might be TRBD1 (6 bases). V was trimmed by 5 bases and J by 2 bases, leaving 13 bases between them. Germline-derived CDR1 and CDR2 are MNHEY and SVGEGT. There are 15 residues in the CDR3. In nucleotides, the CDR3 is TGTGCCAGCAGTCAACAGGGAAAGGGCAATCAGCCCCAGCATTTT. It specifies CASSQQGKGNQPQHF.

The sample holds a few counts of this clonotype. This chain uses TRBV20-1 with TRBJ2-1; 13 bases line up with TRBD2. V gave up 6 bases and J gave up 14 bases; unmatched junction bases: 7. The germline V gene has CDR1 DFQATT and CDR2 SNEGSKA (reference sequence). This CDR3 is 12 amino acids long. The CDR3 nucleotides read TGCAGTGCCCTTGGACTAGCGGGAGACGAGTTCTTC. Translated: CSALGLAGDEFF.

The chain links TRBV14 to TRBJ2-4; no reliable D call. Trimming left V 1 base short and J 1 base short, with 11 bases between. This CDR3 is 16 amino acids long. Per germline, CDR1 SGHDN and CDR2 FVKESK. This chain's CDR3 is CASSQVTRWAKNIQYF. CDR3 in DNA: TGTGCCAGCAGCCAAGTGACCCGGTGGGCCAAAAACATTCAGTACTTC.

This clonotype came up many times. V is TRBV27 and J is TRBJ2-1; D is possibly TRBD1 (6 bases). Germline CDR1 and CDR2: MNHEY and SMNVEV (reference sequence). The CDR3 has 16 amino acids. V was pared by 2 bases and J by 2 bases, with 13 bases between. CDR3 sequence: CASSLASGAPYNEQFF. In nucleotides, the CDR3 is TGTGCCAGCAGTTTAGCCTCAGGGGCCCCCTACAATGAGCAGTTCTTC.

This clonotype has at least ten counts. CDR3 loop: CASSVNPLVDSRTDGYTF. The CDR3 coding sequence is TGTGCCAGCAGCGTAAATCCCCTTGTTGACTCCCGGACAGATGGCTACACCTTC. This chain links TRBV9 with TRBJ1-2; possible D gene TRBD1, 6 bases. Trimming took 1 base from V and 6 from J, leaving 25 bases between them. Germline values: CDR1 SGDLS, CDR2 YYNGEE. The CDR3 length is 18 residues.

This clonotype was observed many times. The gene calls are TRBV11-2 and TRBJ2-2, with D tentatively TRBD1 or TRBD2 (6 bases each). This CDR3 has 14 amino acids. CDR1 and CDR2 from the germline V gene are SGHAT and FQNNGV. V dropped 5 bases and J dropped 6 bases, with 13 bases sitting between them. Written as DNA, the CDR3 is TGTGCCAGCAGCCCCATGAGGGGGGCCGGGGAGCTGTTTTTT. Its translation is CASSPMRGAGELFF.

This clonotype was seen many times. The chain is built from TRBV9 and TRBJ2-1; the D gene is possibly TRBD1 (6 bases). Germline V lookup: CDR1 SGDLS, CDR2 YYNGEE. The CDR3 is 12 amino acids. The V gene lost 0 bases and the J gene lost 13 bases, with 11 bases spanning the gap. The CDR3 here is CASSVARDTQFF. The CDR3 DNA follows: TGTGCCAGCAGCGTAGCTCGGGACACTCAGTTCTTC.

This clonotype was observed many times. J is TRBJ2-2 and V is TRBV5-1; D is possibly TRBD2 (6 bases). CDR1 and CDR2 (germline): SGHRS, YFSETQ. The V end was cut by 0 bases, the J end by 2 bases, with 14 bases between. CDR3 size: 17 residues. CDR3 protein: CASSLGVSGKNTGELFF. The CDR3 nucleotides read TGCGCCAGCAGCTTGGGTGTTAGCGGCAAAAACACCGGGGAGCTGTTTTTT.

This chain uses TRBV15 with TRBJ2-1; D is unclear. CDR1 and CDR2 from the germline V gene are LNHNV and YYDKDF (reference sequence). Trimming pared 3 bases from V and 2 bases from J, leaving 8 bases between. The CDR3 sequence is 14 residues long. The CDR3 loop is CATSSMGTYNEQFF. CDR3 coding DNA: TGTGCCACCAGCAGTATGGGAACCTACAATGAGCAGTTCTTC.

This clonotype appeared many times. The chain recombines TRBV11-2 with TRBJ2-2; D is perhaps TRBD2 (7 bases). The V and J ends lost 5 bases and 4 bases respectively, with 14 bases between them. Germline assignment: CDR1 SGHAT and CDR2 FQNNGV. The CDR3 contains 15 residues. The CDR3 DNA is TGTGCCAGCAGCCCGCTGGGGGGGCGCACCGGGGAGCTGTTTTTT. Translation: CASSPLGGRTGELFF.